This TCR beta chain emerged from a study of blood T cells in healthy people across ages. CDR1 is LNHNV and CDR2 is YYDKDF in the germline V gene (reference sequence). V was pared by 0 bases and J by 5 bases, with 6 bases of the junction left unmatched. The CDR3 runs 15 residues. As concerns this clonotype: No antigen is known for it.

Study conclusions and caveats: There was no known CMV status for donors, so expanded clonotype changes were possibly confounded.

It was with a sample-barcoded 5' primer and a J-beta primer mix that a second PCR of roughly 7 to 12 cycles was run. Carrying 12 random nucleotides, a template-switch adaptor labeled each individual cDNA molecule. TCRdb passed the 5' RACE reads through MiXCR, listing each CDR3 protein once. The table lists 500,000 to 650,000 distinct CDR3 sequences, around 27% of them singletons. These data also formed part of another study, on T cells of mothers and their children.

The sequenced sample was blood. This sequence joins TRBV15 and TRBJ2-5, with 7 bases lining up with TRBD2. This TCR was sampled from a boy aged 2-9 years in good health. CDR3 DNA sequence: TGTGCCACCAGCAGAGATCGGGCTAGCGGCGAGACCCAGTACTTC. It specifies CATSRDRASGETQYF.